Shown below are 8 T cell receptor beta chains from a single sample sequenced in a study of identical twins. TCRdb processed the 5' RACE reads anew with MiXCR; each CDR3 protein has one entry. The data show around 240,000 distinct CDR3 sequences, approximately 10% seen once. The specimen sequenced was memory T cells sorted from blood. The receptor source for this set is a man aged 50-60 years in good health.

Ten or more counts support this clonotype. CDR3 nucleotides: TGTGCCAGTAGTCGGGACTTCCGCACAGATACGCAGTATTTT. Translating it yields CASSRDFRTDTQYF. The chain links TRBV19 to TRBJ2-3; a possible D gene is TRBD2 (6 bases). Germline V gives CDR1 LNHDA, CDR2 SQIVND (reference sequence). The length of the CDR3 is 14 residues. Trimming took off 5 bases at V and 1 base at J, with 10 bases between the two ends.

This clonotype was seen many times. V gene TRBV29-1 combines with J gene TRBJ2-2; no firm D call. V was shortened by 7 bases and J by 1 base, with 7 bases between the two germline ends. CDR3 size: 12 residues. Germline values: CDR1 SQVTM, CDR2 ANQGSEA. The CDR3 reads CSGERNTGELFF. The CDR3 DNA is TGCAGCGGCGAGAGGAACACCGGGGAGCTGTTTTTT.

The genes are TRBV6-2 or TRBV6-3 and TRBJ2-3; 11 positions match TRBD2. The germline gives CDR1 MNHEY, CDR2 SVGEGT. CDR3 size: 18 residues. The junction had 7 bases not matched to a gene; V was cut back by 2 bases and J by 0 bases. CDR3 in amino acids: CASSYPATSGTSTDTQYF. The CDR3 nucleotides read TGTGCCAGCAGTTACCCCGCGACTAGCGGGACTAGCACAGATACGCAGTATTTT.

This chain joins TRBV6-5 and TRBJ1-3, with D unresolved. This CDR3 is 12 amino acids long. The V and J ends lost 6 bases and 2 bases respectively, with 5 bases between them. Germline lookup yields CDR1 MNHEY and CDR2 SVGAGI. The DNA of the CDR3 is TGTGCCAGCAGGATCGCTGGAAACACCATATATTTT. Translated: CASRIAGNTIYF.

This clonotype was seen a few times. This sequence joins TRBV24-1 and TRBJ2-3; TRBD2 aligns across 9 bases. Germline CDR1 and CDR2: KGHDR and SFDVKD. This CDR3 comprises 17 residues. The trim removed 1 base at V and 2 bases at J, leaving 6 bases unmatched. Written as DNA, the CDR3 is TGTGCCACCAGTGATTTCGGAGCGGGGGGCTCCACAGATACGCAGTATTTT. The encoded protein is CATSDFGAGGSTDTQYF.

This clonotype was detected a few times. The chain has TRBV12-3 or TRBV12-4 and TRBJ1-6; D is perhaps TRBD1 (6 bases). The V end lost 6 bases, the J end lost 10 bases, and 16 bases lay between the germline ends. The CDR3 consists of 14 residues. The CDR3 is CASSQGLLGSPLHF. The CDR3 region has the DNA TGTGCCAGCAGCCAGGGGCTTTTGGGGTCACCCCTCCACTTT.

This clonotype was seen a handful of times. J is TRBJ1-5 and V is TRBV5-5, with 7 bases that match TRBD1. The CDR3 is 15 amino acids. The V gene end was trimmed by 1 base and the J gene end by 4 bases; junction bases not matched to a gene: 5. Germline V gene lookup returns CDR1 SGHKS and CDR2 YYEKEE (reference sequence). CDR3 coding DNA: TGTGCCAGCAGCTTGTTACAGGGGAAAAATCAGCCCCAGCATTTT. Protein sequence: CASSLLQGKNQPQHF.

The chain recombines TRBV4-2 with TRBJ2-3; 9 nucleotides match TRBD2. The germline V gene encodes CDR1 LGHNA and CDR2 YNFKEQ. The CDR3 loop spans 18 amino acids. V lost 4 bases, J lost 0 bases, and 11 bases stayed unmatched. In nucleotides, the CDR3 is TGTGCCAGCAGCCGCGGTAGCGGGAGAAGGCGTAGCACAGATACGCAGTATTTT. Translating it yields CASSRGSGRRRSTDTQYF.